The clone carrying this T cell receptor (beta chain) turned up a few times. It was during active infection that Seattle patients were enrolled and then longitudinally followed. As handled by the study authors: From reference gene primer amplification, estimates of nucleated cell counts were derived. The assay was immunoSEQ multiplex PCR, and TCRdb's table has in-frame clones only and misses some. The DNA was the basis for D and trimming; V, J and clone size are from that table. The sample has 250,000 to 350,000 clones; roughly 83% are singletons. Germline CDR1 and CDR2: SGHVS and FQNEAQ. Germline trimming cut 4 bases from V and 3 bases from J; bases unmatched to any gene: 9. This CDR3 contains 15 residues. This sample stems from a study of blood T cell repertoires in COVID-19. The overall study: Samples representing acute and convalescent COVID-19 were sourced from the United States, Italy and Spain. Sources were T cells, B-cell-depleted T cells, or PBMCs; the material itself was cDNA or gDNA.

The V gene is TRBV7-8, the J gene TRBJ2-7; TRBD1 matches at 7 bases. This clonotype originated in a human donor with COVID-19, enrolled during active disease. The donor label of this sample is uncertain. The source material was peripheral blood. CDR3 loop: CASSSPRDRYYEQYF. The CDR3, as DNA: TGTGCCAGCAGCTCCCCCCGGGACAGATACTACGAGCAGTACTTC.